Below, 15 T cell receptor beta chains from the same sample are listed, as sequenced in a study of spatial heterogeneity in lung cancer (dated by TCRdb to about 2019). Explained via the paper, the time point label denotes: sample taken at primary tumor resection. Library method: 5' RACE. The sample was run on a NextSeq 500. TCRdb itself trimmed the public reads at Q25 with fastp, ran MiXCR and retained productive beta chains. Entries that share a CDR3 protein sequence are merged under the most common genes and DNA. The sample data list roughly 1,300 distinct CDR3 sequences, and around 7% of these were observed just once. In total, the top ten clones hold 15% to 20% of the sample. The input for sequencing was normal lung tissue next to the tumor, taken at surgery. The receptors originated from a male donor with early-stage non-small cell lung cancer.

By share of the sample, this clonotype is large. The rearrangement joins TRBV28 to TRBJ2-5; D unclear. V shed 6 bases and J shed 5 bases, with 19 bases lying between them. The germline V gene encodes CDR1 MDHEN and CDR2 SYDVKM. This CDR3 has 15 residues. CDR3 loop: CASRLRPPSIETQYF. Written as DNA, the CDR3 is TGTGCCAGCAGGCTAAGACCACCTTCCATCGAGACCCAGTACTTC. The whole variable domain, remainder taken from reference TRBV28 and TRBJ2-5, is DVKVTQSSRYLVKRTGEKVFLECVQDMDHENMFWYRQDPGLGLRLIYFSYDVKMKEKGDIPEGYSVSREKKERFSLILESASTNQTSMYLCASRLRPPSIETQYFGPGTRLLVL.

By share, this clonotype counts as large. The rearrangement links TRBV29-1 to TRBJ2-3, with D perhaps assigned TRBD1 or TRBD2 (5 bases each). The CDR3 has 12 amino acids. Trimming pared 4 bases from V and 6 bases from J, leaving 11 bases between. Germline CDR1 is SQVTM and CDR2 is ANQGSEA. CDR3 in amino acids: CSVGQGGDTQYF. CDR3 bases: TGCAGCGTTGGGCAGGGCGGGGATACGCAGTATTTT.

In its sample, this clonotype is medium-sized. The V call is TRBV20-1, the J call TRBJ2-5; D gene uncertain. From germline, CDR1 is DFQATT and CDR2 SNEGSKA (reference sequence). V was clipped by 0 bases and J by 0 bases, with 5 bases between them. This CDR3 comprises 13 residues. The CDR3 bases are TGCAGTGCTAGAGAGCAGAACCAAGAGACCCAGTACTTC. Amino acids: CSAREQNQETQYF.

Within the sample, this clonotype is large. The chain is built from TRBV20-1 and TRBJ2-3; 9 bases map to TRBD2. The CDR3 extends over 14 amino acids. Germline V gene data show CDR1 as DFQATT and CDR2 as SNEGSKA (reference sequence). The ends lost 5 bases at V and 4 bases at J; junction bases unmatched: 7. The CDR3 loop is CSAPTAGGADTQYF. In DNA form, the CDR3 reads TGCAGTGCTCCCACAGCGGGAGGCGCAGATACGCAGTATTTT.

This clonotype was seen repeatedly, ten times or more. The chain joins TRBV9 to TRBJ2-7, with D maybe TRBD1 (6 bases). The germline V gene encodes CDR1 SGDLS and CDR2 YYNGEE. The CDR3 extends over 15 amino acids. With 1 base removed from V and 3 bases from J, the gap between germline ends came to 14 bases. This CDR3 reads CASSVSPGVRYEQYF. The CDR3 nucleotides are TGTGCCAGCAGCGTATCGCCAGGGGTGCGCTACGAGCAGTACTTC. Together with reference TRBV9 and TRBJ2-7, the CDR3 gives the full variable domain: DSGVTQTPKHLITATGQRVTLRCSPRSGDLSVYWYQQSLDQGLQFLIQYYNGEERAKGNILERFSAQQFPDLHSELNLSSLELGDSALYFCASSVSPGVRYEQYFGPGTRLTVT.

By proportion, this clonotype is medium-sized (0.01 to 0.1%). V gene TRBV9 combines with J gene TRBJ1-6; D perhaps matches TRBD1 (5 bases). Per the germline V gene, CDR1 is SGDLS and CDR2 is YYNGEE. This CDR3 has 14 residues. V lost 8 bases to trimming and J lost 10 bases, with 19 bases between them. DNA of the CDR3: TGTGCCAGTACTACAGAGGCGGGGCGATCACCCCTCCACTTT. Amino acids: CASTTEAGRSPLHF.

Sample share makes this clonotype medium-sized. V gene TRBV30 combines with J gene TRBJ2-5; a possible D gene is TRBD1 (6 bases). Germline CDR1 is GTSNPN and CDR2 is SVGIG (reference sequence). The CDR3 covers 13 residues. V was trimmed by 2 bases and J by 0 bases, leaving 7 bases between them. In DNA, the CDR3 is TGTGCCTGGAGTAGGGGGAACCAAGAGACCCAGTACTTC. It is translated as CAWSRGNQETQYF. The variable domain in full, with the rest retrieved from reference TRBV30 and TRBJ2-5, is SQTIHQWPATLVQPVGSPLSLECTVEGTSNPNLYWYRQAAGRGLQLLFYSVGIGQISSEVPQNLSASRPQDRQFILSSKKLLLSDSGFYLCAWSRGNQETQYFGPGTRLLVL.

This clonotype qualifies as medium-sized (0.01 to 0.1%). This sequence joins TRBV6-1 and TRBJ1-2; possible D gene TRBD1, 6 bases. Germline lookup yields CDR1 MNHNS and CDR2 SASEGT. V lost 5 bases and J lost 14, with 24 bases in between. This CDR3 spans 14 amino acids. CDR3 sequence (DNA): TGTGCCAGCAGTAAAAAGGGGGACATCGAAAGTTCAACCTTC. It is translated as CASSKKGDIESSTF.

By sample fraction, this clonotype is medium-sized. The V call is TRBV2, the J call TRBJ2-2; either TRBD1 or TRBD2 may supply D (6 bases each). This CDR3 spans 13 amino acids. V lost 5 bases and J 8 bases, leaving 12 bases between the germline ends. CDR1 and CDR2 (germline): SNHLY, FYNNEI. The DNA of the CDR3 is TGTGCCAGCAGTCGACAGGCGGGGGGGGAGCTGTTTTTT. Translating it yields CASSRQAGGELFF.

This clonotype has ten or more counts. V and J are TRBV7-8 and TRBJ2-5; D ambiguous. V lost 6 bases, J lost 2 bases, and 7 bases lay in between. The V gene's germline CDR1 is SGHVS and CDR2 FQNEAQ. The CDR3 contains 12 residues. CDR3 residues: CASRADQETQYF. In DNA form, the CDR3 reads TGTGCCAGCAGGGCGGATCAAGAGACCCAGTACTTC.

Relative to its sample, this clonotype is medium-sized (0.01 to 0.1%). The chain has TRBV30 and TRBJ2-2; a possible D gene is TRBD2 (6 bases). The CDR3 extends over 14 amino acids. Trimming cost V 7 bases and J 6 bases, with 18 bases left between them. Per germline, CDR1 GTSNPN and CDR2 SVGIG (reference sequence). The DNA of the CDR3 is TGTGCCTATCTCCGCGGGGATTGGGCCGGGGAGCTGTTTTTT. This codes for CAYLRGDWAGELFF.

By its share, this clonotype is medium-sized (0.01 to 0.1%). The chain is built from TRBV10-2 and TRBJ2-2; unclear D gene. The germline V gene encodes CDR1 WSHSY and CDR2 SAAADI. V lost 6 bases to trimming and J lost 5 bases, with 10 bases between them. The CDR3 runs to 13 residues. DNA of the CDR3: TGCGCCAGCAGCATTCGGTTGACCGGGGAGCTGTTTTTT. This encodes CASSIRLTGELFF.

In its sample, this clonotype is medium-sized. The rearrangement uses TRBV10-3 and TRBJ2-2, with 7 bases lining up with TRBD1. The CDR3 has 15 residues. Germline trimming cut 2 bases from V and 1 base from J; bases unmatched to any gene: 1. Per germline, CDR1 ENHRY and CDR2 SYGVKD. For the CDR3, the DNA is TGTGCCATCAGTGAGCGACAGGGGAACACCGGGGAGCTGTTTTTT. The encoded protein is CAISERQGNTGELFF.

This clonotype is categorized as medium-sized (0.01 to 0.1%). In nucleotides, the CDR3 is TGCAGTGCTAGAGATGGAACGGGGGAGTACTTC. Protein sequence: CSARDGTGEYF. This chain links TRBV20-1 with TRBJ2-7; D might be TRBD2 (6 bases). Germline loops: CDR1 DFQATT, CDR2 SNEGSKA (reference sequence). The ends were cut back, 0 bases at V and 11 bases at J, with 11 bases in the middle. This CDR3 contains 11 residues.

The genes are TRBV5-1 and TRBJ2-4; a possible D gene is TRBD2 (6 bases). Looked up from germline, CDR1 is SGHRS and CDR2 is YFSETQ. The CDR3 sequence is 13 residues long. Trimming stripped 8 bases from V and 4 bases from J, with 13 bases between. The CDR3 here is CASRREAKNIQYF. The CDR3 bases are TGCGCCAGTCGTAGGGAGGCGAAAAACATTCAGTACTTC.